The 21 T cell receptor beta chains listed next were all sequenced from one sample in a study of blood T cell repertoires in COVID-19. Using immunoSEQ multiplex PCR, the repertoire was profiled, and TCRdb retains in-frame clones only, with some absent. The profile shows some 140,000 clones, 85% of them singletons. Sample: peripheral blood. The origin of the receptors is a human donor in a cohort sampled during active COVID-19.

V and J are TRBV14 and TRBJ1-3, with unresolved D. Germline lookup yields CDR1 SGHDN and CDR2 FVKESK. CDR3 length: 14 amino acids. V was cut by 0 bases and J by 3 bases, with 6 bases left in between. The CDR3 region is CASSQETGGNTIYF. The CDR3 DNA reads as TGTGCCAGCAGCCAAGAGACGGGTGGAAACACCATATATTTT. Full variable domain (rest looked up from reference TRBV14 and TRBJ1-3): EAGVTQFPSHSVIEKGQTVTLRCDPISGHDNLYWYRRVMGKEIKFLLHFVKESKQDESGMPNNRFLAERTGGTYSTLKVQPAELEDSGVYFCASSQETGGNTIYFGEGSWLTVV.

V gene TRBV5-8 combines with J gene TRBJ1-5; no definite D call. CDR3 size: 15 residues. V lost 1 base and J lost 3, with 11 bases in between. Germline V CDR1 and CDR2: SGHTS, YDEGEE. Written as DNA, the CDR3 is TGTGCCAGCAGCTTGAGTGGGCCTTTCAATCAGCCCCAGCATTTT. Amino acids: CASSLSGPFNQPQHF.

V and J are TRBV19 and TRBJ1-1; D remains unclear. V was shortened by 3 bases and J by 1 base, with 9 bases between the two germline ends. Germline loops: CDR1 LNHDA, CDR2 SQIVND (reference sequence). The CDR3 spans 14 residues. The CDR3 reads CASSISSGNTEAFF. CDR3 DNA: TGTGCCAGTAGTATTTCTTCCGGGAACACTGAAGCTTTCTTT.

This rearrangement joins TRBV27 to TRBJ2-1; 7 positions match TRBD2. The germline V gene has CDR1 MNHEY and CDR2 SMNVEV (reference sequence). The J segment lost 9 bases and the V segment lost 3 bases, leaving 11 bases of the junction unmatched. The CDR3 has 15 amino acids. As DNA, the CDR3 is TGTGCCAGCAGTTTCTCTATTAGCGGGTTTTCTGAGCAGTTCTTC. It is translated as CASSFSISGFSEQFF.

The chain employs TRBV5-1 and TRBJ2-2; the D gene is possibly TRBD2 (5 bases). The germline gives CDR1 SGHRS, CDR2 YFSETQ. This CDR3 is built from 14 residues. V lost 2 bases, J lost 6 bases, and 11 bases lay in between. The DNA for the CDR3 is TGCGCCAGCAGCTTTCCGGGATCCGCCGGGGAGCTGTTTTTT. Translating it yields CASSFPGSAGELFF. The variable domain in full, with the rest retrieved from reference TRBV5-1 and TRBJ2-2, is KAGVTQTPRYLIKTRGQQVTLSCSPISGHRSVSWYQQTPGQGLQFLFEYFSETQRNKGNFPGRFSGRQFSNSRSEMNVSTLELGDSALYLCASSFPGSAGELFFGEGSRLTVL.

This chain joins TRBV11-3 and TRBJ1-1; 7 positions agree with TRBD1. CDR1 is SGHNT, CDR2 YENEEA, per germline. CDR3 size: 15 residues. V shed 3 bases and J 7 bases; nucleotides not matched to a gene: 11. CDR3 nucleotides: TGTGCCAGCAGCTTCACGGGAGGGGGCAGTTATGAAGCTTTCTTT. It codes for CASSFTGGGSYEAFF.

V and J are TRBV21-1 and TRBJ2-5; the table's D call, TRBD2, has no DNA check behind it. TRBV21-1 is noted as a pseudogene. CDR3 length: 12 residues. The CDR3 sequence is CAITVRQETQYF. The CDR3 coding sequence is TGTGCCATCACGGTTCGACAAGAGACCCAGTACTTC.

The chain uses TRBV10-3 and TRBJ1-1, with TRBD1 matching over 9 bases. V lost 6 bases and J lost 1; bases outside the gene matches: 6. Germline-derived CDR1 and CDR2 are ENHRY and SYGVKD. The CDR3 length is 15 residues. This CDR3 reads CAIRKQGAPNTEAFF. The CDR3 DNA is TGTGCCATCAGGAAACAGGGGGCGCCGAACACTGAAGCTTTCTTT.

The rearrangement links TRBV7-2 to TRBJ1-1, with 7 bases lining up with TRBD1. Germline V lookup: CDR1 SGHTA, CDR2 FQGNSA. Germline trimming cut 3 bases from V and 10 bases from J; bases unmatched to any gene: 14. The length of the CDR3 is 15 residues. The CDR3 reads CASSFSRGKGEIAFF. DNA for the CDR3: TGTGCCAGCAGCTTCTCCAGGGGGAAAGGGGAAATAGCTTTCTTT.

Only one count was recorded for this clone. The chain couples TRBV19 to TRBJ1-4, with D possibly being TRBD1 (5 bases). V lost 3 bases to trimming and J lost 3 bases, with 11 bases between them. The length of the CDR3 is 15 residues. The germline V gene has CDR1 LNHDA and CDR2 SQIVND (reference sequence). CDR3 region: CASSMSGYANEKLFF. CDR3 coding DNA: TGTGCCAGTAGTATGTCAGGGTACGCTAATGAAAAACTGTTTTTT.

This chain links TRBV3-1 (or the pseudogene TRBV3-2) with TRBJ1-2; D might be TRBD1 (6 bases). This CDR3 is 13 amino acids long. Deletions cut 4 bases from V and 2 bases from J, with 8 bases between. Germline V CDR1 and CDR2: LGHDT, YNNKEL (reference sequence). CDR3 amino acids: CASSRDTNYGYTF. The CDR3 DNA reads TGTGCCAGCAGCCGGGACACGAACTATGGCTACACCTTC.

Only one count was recorded for this clone. V and J are TRBV7-2 and TRBJ2-1; 7 nucleotides match TRBD1. V lost 3 bases to trimming and J lost 8 bases; unmatched junction nucleotides: 4. This CDR3 is 13 amino acids long. Germline loops: CDR1 SGHTA, CDR2 FQGNSA. CDR3 protein: CASSFQGGDEQFF. The DNA for the CDR3 is TGTGCCAGCAGCTTTCAAGGGGGCGATGAGCAGTTCTTC.

V is TRBV19 and J is TRBJ1-6; 8 positions agree with TRBD1. The V gene's germline CDR1 is LNHDA and CDR2 SQIVND (reference sequence). The CDR3 length is 13 residues. Germline trimming cut 7 bases from V and 9 bases from J; bases unmatched to any gene: 5. The CDR3 sequence is CASKADRASPLHF. For the CDR3, the DNA is TGTGCCAGTAAAGCGGACAGGGCTTCACCCCTCCACTTT.

The chain has TRBV13 and TRBJ2-3; TRBD1 matches at 7 bases. The ends lost 3 bases at V and 6 bases at J; junction bases unmatched: 12. Germline V gene data show CDR1 as PRHDT and CDR2 as FYEKMQ (reference sequence). This CDR3 region has 16 residues. CDR3 sequence: CASSFTMTGNSDTQYF. CDR3 bases: TGTGCCAGCAGCTTCACGATGACAGGGAATTCGGATACGCAGTATTTT.

This clone showed up just once. J is TRBJ2-5 and V is TRBV21-1; TRBD2 is the table's D call and was not checked against the DNA. TRBV21-1 is a listed pseudogene. The CDR3 length is 19 residues. The chain's CDR3 is CASSPLGLAARVGQETQYF. The CDR3 DNA reads TGTGCCAGCAGCCCCTTGGGACTAGCGGCGAGGGTGGGTCAAGAGACCCAGTACTTC.

The chain uses TRBV5-1 and TRBJ2-3; 11 positions agree with TRBD2. CDR1 is SGHRS, CDR2 YFSETQ, per germline. The junction had 5 bases not matched to a gene; V was cut back by 4 bases and J by 1 base. The CDR3 extends over 16 amino acids. The CDR3 spells CASSSTTSGGTDTQYF. The DNA for the CDR3 is TGCGCCAGCAGCAGCACGACTAGCGGGGGCACAGATACGCAGTATTTT.

The chain uses TRBV5-1 and TRBJ1-5; a weak D match, TRBD1 (6 bases). There are 14 residues in the CDR3. V was pared by 7 bases and J by 0 bases, with 11 bases between. Germline assignment: CDR1 SGHRS and CDR2 YFSETQ. The CDR3 DNA reads TGCGCCAGCTCGACAGGCCTTAGCAATCAGCCCCAGCATTTT. Protein: CASSTGLSNQPQHF.

V gene TRBV19 combines with J gene TRBJ1-3; the D is unclear. The germline gives CDR1 LNHDA, CDR2 SQIVND (reference sequence). The CDR3 spans 12 residues. Trimming took 6 bases from V and 7 from J, leaving 10 bases between them. This CDR3 reads CASRPPGNTIYF. CDR3 sequence (DNA): TGTGCCAGTAGGCCCCCCGGGAACACCATATATTTT. Combining the CDR3 with reference TRBV19 and TRBJ1-3 gives the whole variable domain DGGITQSPKYLFRKEGQNVTLSCEQNLNHDAMYWYRQDPGQGLRLIYYSQIVNDFQKGDIAEGYSVSREKKESFPLTVTSAQKNPTAFYLCASRPPGNTIYFGEGSWLTVV.

The rearrangement uses TRBV12-5 and TRBJ2-3; possible D gene TRBD2, 5 bases. Germline V gene lookup returns CDR1 LGHNT and CDR2 FRNRAP. Trimming cost V 4 bases and J 5 bases, with 19 bases left between them. This CDR3 is built from 16 residues. The CDR3 region has the DNA TGTGCTAGTGGTTCGGATGGACTCTCACCTGGAGATACGCAGTATTTT. Translating gives CASGSDGLSPGDTQYF. The variable domain in full, completed from reference TRBV12-5 and TRBJ2-3, reads DARVTQTPRHKVTEMGQEVTMRCQPILGHNTVFWYRQTMMQGLELLAYFRNRAPLDDSGMPKDRFSAEMPDATLATLKIQPSEPRDSAVYFCASGSDGLSPGDTQYFGPGTRLTVL.

CDR3 nucleotides: TGCGCCAGCAGCTTCGGTGGAGGGACTGAAGCTTTCTTT. Its protein is CASSFGGGTEAFF. V and J are TRBV5-1 and TRBJ1-1, with unresolved D. Looked up from germline, CDR1 is SGHRS and CDR2 is YFSETQ. This CDR3 region has 13 residues. V lost 2 bases to trimming and J lost 5 bases, with 10 bases between them.

The table lists this clone with a count of one. The rearrangement uses TRBV15 and TRBJ2-1; D might be TRBD2 (7 bases). V was clipped by 5 bases and J by 7 bases, with 24 bases between them. Germline V gene data show CDR1 as LNHNV and CDR2 as YYDKDF (reference sequence). The length of the CDR3 is 17 residues. The CDR3: CATSRGGGRATQNEQFF. DNA of the CDR3: TGTGCCACCAGCCGAGGGGGAGGGAGGGCCACACAAAATGAGCAGTTCTTC.